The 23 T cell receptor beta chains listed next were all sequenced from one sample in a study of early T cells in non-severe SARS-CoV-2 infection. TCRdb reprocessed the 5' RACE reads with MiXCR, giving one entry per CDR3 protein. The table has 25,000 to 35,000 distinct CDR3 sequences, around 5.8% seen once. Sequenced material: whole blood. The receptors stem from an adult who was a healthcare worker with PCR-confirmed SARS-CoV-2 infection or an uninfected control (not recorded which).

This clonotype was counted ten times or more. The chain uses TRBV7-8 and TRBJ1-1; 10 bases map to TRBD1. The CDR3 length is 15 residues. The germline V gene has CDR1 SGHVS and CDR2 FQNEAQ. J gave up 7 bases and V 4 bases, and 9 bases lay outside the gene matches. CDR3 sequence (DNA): TGTGCCAGCAGCTCACCGGGACAGGGGAGAGGTGAAGCTTTCTTT. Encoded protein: CASSSPGQGRGEAFF.

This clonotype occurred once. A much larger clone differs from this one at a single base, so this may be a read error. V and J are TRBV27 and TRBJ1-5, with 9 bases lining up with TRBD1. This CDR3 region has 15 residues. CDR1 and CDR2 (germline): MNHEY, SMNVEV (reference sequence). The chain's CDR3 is CPSSLTGGHSQPQHF. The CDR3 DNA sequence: TGTCCCAGCAGCCTCACAGGGGGCCATAGTCAGCCCCAGCATTTT.

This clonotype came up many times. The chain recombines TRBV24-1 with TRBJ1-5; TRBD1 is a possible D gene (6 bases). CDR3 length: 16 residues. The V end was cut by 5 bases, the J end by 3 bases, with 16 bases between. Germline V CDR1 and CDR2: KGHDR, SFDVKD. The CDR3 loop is CATSAGVGSPNQPQHF. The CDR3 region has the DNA TGTGCCACCAGTGCAGGGGTCGGTTCCCCCAATCAGCCCCAGCATTTT.

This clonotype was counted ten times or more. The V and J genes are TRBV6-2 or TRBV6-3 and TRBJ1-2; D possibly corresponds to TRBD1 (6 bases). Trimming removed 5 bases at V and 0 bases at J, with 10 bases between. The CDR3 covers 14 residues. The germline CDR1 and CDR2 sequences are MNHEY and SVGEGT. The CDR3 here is CASSVQGTNYGYTF. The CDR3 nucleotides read TGTGCCAGCAGTGTTCAGGGGACTAACTATGGCTACACCTTC.

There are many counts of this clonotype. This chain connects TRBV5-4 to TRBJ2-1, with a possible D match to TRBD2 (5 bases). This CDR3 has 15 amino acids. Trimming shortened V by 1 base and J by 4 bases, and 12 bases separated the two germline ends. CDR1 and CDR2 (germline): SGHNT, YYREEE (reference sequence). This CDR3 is CASSLPRGAYNEQFF. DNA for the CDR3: TGTGCCAGCAGCTTGCCACGGGGAGCGTACAATGAGCAGTTCTTC.

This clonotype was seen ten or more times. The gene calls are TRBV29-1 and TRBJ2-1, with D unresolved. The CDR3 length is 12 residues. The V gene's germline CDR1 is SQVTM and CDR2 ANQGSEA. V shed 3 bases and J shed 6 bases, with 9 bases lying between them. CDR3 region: CSVDYTPNEQFF. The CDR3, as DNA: TGCAGCGTTGATTATACTCCCAATGAGCAGTTCTTC.

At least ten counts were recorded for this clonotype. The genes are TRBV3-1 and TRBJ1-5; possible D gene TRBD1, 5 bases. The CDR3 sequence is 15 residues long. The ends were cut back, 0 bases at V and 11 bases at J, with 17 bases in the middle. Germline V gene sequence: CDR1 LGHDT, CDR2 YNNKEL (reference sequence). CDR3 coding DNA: TGTGCCAGCAGCCAAGATTCCTGGGGGGGGTCGTCCCAGCATTTT. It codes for CASSQDSWGGSSQHF.

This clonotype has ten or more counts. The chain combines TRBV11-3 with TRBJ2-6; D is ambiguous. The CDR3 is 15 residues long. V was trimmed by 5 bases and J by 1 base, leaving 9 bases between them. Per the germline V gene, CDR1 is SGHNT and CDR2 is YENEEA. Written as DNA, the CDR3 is TGTGCCAGCAGCAAGATAAGATCTGGGGCCAACGTCCTGACTTTC. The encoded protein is CASSKIRSGANVLTF.

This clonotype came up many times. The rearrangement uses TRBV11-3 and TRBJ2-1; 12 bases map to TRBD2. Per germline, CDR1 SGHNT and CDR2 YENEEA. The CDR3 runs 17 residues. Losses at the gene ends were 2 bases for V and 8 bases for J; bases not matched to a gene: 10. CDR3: CASSLKTGLAGGHEQFF. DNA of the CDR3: TGTGCCAGCAGCTTAAAGACTGGGCTAGCGGGAGGGCATGAGCAGTTCTTC.

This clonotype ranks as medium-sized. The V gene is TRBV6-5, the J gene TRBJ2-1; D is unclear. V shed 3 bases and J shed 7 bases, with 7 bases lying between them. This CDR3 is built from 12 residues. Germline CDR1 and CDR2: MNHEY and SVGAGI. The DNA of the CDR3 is TGTGCCAGCAGTTATGGACGGAATGAGCAGTTCTTC. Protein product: CASSYGRNEQFF.

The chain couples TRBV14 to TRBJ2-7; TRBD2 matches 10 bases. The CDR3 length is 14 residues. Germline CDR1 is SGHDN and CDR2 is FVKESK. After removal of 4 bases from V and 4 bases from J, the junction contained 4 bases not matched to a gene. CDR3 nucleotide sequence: TGTGCCAGCAGCCTACTAGCGGGAAGGTACGAGCAGTACTTC. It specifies CASSLLAGRYEQYF.

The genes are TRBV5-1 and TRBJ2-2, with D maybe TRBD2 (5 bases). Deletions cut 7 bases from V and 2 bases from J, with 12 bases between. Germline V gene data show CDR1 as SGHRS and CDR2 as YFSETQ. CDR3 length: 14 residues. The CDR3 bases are TGCGCCAGCCAGAGCGGCGGAAACACCGGGGAGCTGTTTTTT. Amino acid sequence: CASQSGGNTGELFF.

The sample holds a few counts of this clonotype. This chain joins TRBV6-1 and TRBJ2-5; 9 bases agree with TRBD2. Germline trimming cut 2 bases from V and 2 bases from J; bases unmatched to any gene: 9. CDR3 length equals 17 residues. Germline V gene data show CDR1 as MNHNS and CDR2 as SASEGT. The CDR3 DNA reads TGTGCCAGCAGTGAAATAGTTAAGGCGGGAGGGCAAGAGACCCAGTACTTC. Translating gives CASSEIVKAGGQETQYF.

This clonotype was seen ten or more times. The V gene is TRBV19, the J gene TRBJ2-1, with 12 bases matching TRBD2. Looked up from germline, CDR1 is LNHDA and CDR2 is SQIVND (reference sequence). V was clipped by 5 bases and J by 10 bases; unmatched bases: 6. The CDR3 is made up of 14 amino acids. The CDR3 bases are TGTGCCAGTAGTCTCGCTAGCGGGAGGGGAGAGCAGTTCTTC. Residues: CASSLASGRGEQFF.

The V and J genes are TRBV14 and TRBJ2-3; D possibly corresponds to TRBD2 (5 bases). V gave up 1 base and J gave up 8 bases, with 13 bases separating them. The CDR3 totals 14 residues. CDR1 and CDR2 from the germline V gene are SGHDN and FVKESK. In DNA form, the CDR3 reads TGTGCCAGCAGCCAAGTTATCGGGATAAGTACGCAGTATTTT. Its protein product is CASSQVIGISTQYF.

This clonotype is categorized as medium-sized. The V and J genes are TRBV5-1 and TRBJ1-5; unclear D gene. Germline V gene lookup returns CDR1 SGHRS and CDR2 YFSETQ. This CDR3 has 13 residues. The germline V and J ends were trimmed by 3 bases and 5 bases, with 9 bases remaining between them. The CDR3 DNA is TGCGCCAGCAGCTCTTACGGAGATCAGCCCCAGCATTTT. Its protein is CASSSYGDQPQHF. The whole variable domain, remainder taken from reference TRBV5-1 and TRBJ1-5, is KAGVTQTPRYLIKTRGQQVTLSCSPISGHRSVSWYQQTPGQGLQFLFEYFSETQRNKGNFPGRFSGRQFSNSRSEMNVSTLELGDSALYLCASSSYGDQPQHFGDGTRLSIL.

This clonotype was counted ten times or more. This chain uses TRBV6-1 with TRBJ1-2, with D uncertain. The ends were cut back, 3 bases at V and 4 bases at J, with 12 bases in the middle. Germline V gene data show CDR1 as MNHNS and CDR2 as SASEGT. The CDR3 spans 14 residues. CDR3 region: CASSDGPQLYGYTF. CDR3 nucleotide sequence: TGTGCCAGCAGTGATGGTCCCCAACTCTATGGCTACACCTTC.

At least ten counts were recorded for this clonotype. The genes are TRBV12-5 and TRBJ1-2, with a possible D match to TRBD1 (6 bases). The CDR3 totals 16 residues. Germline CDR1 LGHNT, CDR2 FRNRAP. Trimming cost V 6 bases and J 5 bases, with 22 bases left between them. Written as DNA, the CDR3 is TGTGCTAGTGGCCACCCCCTGGGGGGGGCTTATTATGGCTACACCTTC. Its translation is CASGHPLGGAYYGYTF.

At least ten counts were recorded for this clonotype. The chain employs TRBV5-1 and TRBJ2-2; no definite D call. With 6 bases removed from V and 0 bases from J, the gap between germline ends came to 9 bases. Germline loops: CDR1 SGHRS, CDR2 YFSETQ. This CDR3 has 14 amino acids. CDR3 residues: CASKGIANTGELFF. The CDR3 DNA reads TGCGCCAGCAAGGGAATCGCGAACACCGGGGAGCTGTTTTTT.

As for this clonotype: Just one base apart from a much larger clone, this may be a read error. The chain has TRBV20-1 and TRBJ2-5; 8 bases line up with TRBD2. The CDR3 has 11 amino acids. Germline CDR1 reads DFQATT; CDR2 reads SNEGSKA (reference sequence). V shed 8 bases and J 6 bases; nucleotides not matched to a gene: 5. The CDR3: CSTQRGKTQYF. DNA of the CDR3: TGCAGTACTCAGCGGGGGAAGACCCAGTACTTC.

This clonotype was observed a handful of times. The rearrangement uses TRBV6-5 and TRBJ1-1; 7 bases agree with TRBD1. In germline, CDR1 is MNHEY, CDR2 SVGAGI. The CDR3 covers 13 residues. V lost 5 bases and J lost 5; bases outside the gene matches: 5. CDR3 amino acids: CASSRQGLTEAFF. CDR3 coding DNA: TGTGCCAGCAGTCGACAGGGTCTAACTGAAGCTTTCTTT.

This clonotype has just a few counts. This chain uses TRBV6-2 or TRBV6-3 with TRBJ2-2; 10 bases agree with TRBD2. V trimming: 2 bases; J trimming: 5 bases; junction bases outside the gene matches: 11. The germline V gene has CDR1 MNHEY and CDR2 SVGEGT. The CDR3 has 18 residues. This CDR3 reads CASSYPIGLAGDTGELFF. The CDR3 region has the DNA TGTGCCAGCAGTTACCCCATCGGGCTAGCGGGAGATACCGGGGAGCTGTTTTTT.

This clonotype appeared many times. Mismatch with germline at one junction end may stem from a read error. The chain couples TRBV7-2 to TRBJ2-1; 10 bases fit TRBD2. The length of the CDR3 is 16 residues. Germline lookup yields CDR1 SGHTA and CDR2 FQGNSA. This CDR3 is CASSLGLAGAYNEQFF. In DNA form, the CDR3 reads TGCGCCAGCAGCTTGGGGCTAGCGGGAGCATACAATGAGCAGTTCTTC.